A single sample gave rise to the 13 T cell receptor beta chains below, sequenced in a study of memory CD4+ T cells and cytomegalovirus serostatus. The sort gate was single viable CD3+CD4+CD8-CD45RO+ cells for memory CD4+ T cells. Only in-frame clones appear in the TCRdb table, and some are missing; sequencing was by immunoSEQ multiplex PCR. The data show more than 55,000 clones, around four fifths seen once. The source material was memory CD4+ T cells from blood. Receptor source: an adult in good health and CMV-seronegative.

The chain has TRBV11-2 and TRBJ2-2; TRBD1 agrees at 10 bases. The CDR3 covers 14 residues. The trim removed 6 bases at V and 6 bases at J, leaving 4 bases unmatched. CDR1 and CDR2 from the germline V gene are SGHAT and FQNNGV. CDR3 amino acids: CASRIGQGAGELFF. The CDR3, as DNA: TGTGCCAGCAGAATCGGACAGGGGGCCGGGGAGCTGTTTTTT. Based on the CDR3 plus reference TRBV11-2 and TRBJ2-2, the full variable domain is EAGVAQSPRYKIIEKRQSVAFWCNPISGHATLYWYQQILGQGPKLLIQFQNNGVVDDSQLPKDRFSAERLKGVDSTLKIQPAKLEDSAVYLCASRIGQGAGELFFGEGSRLTVL.

The chain is built from TRBV19 and TRBJ1-2; D ambiguous. The CDR3 length is 16 residues. Deletions cut 1 base from V and 6 bases from J, with 18 bases between. Per the germline V gene, CDR1 is LNHDA and CDR2 is SQIVND (reference sequence). CDR3 nucleotide sequence: TGTGCCAGTAGTATAGGGGAGGGAAACCCCTCCAATGGCTACACCTTC. Translating gives CASSIGEGNPSNGYTF.

The rearrangement joins TRBV7-8 to TRBJ2-7; tentative D call: TRBD2 (6 bases). The CDR3 sequence is 14 residues long. Trimming took 2 bases from V and 2 from J, leaving 10 bases between them. Germline assignment: CDR1 SGHVS and CDR2 FQNEAQ. The chain's CDR3 is CASSLRGLTYEQYF. CDR3 DNA: TGTGCCAGCAGCTTAAGGGGACTCACCTACGAGCAGTACTTC.

The table lists this clone with a few counts. This chain joins TRBV9 and TRBJ1-2, with D maybe TRBD1 (5 bases). V dropped 1 base and J dropped 5 bases, with 15 bases sitting between them. The CDR3 has 15 amino acids. Per the germline V gene, CDR1 is SGDLS and CDR2 is YYNGEE. The CDR3 protein is CASSVSAGVGYGYTF. For the CDR3, the DNA is TGTGCCAGCAGCGTATCGGCGGGGGTTGGTTATGGCTACACCTTC.

The rearrangement uses TRBV7-9 and TRBJ1-1; D unclear. This CDR3 region has 12 residues. V lost 5 bases and J 7 bases, leaving 11 bases between the germline ends. CDR1 and CDR2 from the germline V gene are SEHNR and FQNEAQ (reference sequence). The CDR3 coding sequence is TGTGCCAGCAGCCAGCCCAAGGGTGAAGCTTTCTTT. It specifies CASSQPKGEAFF.

This clone was observed a single time. This chain connects TRBV29-1 to TRBJ2-5; 8 bases line up with TRBD1. Trimming cost V 5 bases and J 6 bases; bases outside gene matches: 11. In germline, CDR1 is SQVTM, CDR2 ANQGSEA. This CDR3 comprises 14 residues. The DNA of the CDR3 is TGCAGCGTTCCCCAGGACAGGGATAGAAAGACCCAGTACTTC. It codes for CSVPQDRDRKTQYF.

The V call is TRBV30, the J call TRBJ1-5; no definite D call. This CDR3 has 14 residues. Germline loops: CDR1 GTSNPN, CDR2 SVGIG (reference sequence). The V gene lost 4 bases and the J gene lost 0 bases, with 10 bases spanning the gap. The chain's CDR3 is CAWTYGYSNQPQHF. The CDR3 region has the DNA TGTGCCTGGACCTATGGGTATAGCAATCAGCCCCAGCATTTT.

The chain combines TRBV9 with TRBJ2-3; 13 bases fit TRBD2. Germline V lookup: CDR1 SGDLS, CDR2 YYNGEE. The CDR3 sequence is 17 residues long. V gave up 4 bases and J gave up 3 bases; unmatched junction bases: 8. CDR3 sequence (DNA): TGTGCCAGCAGCACAGGACTAGCGGGAGTGGTGACAGATACGCAGTATTTT. It yields the protein CASSTGLAGVVTDTQYF. Together with reference TRBV9 and TRBJ2-3, the CDR3 gives the full variable domain: DSGVTQTPKHLITATGQRVTLRCSPRSGDLSVYWYQQSLDQGLQFLIQYYNGEERAKGNILERFSAQQFPDLHSELNLSSLELGDSALYFCASSTGLAGVVTDTQYFGPGTRLTVL.

Worth noting for this clone: At one boundary the junction diverges from the germline segment, which might be a read error. The chain recombines TRBV11-2 with TRBJ2-1; TRBD2 matches 10 bases. The CDR3 contains 17 residues. Per the germline V gene, CDR1 is SGHAT and CDR2 is FQNNGV. This CDR3 is CASSPTSGNGPYNEQFF. The CDR3 nucleotides are TGTGCCAGCAGCCCAACTAGCGGGAACGGCCCCTATAATGAGCAGTTCTTC.

About this clone itself: The junction differs from germline at one of its ends, possibly a read error. The CDR3 DNA follows: TGTGCCACCAGCTTATCCCCAACACTAACCTACGAGCAGTACTTC. Residues: CATSLSPTLTYEQYF. The chain employs TRBV11-2 and TRBJ2-7; no definite D call. The CDR3 sequence is 15 residues long. Looked up from germline, CDR1 is SGHAT and CDR2 is FQNNGV.

The chain's CDR3 is CASGTTNTEAFF. The CDR3 bases are TGCGCCAGCGGCACAACGAACACTGAAGCTTTCTTT. The chain combines TRBV5-1 with TRBJ1-1; D ambiguous. Trimming left V 7 bases short and J 1 base short, with 8 bases between. The V gene's germline CDR1 is SGHRS and CDR2 YFSETQ. This CDR3 spans 12 amino acids.

The chain couples TRBV7-9 to TRBJ1-1; 7 bases are shared with TRBD1. With 4 bases clipped from V and 3 bases from J, the junction kept 5 bases outside the gene matches. Germline CDR1 is SEHNR and CDR2 is FQNEAQ (reference sequence). CDR3 length: 14 amino acids. For the CDR3, the DNA is TGTGCCAGCAGCTGGGACAGCACGGACACTGAAGCTTTCTTT. Translated, it gives CASSWDSTDTEAFF.

The chain carries TRBV27 and TRBJ2-3, with a weak D call TRBD2 (7 bases). CDR1 MNHEY and CDR2 SMNVEV come from the germline V gene (reference sequence). The CDR3 runs 16 residues. With 8 bases removed from V and 5 bases from J, the gap between germline ends came to 23 bases. DNA for the CDR3: TGTGCCAGCTCACCTCGGGGGGCAATCGGTCAAGATACGCAGTATTTT. Translation: CASSPRGAIGQDTQYF.